This T cell receptor beta chain is from a study of blood T cell repertoires in COVID-19. The CDR3 sequence is 16 residues long. The V end lost 6 bases, the J end lost 2 bases, and 18 bases lay between the germline ends. Germline V gene data show CDR1 as ENHRY and CDR2 as SYGVKD. Profiling relied on immunoSEQ multiplex PCR, and the TCRdb table lists in-frame clones only, not all of them. The repertoire includes about 250,000 clones, about nine tenths of them detected once, and around 6.6% sits in the top ten. The rearrangement joins TRBV10-3 to TRBJ2-3; TRBD2 might be the D (5 bases). This clonotype originated in a woman under 40 with COVID-19, enrolled during active disease. Sequencing input: peripheral blood. The CDR3: CAISPGGSGNTDTQYF. The CDR3 nucleotides are TGTGCCATCAGCCCGGGTGGGAGCGGTAACACAGATACGCAGTATTTT.